Below, 14 T cell receptor beta chains from the same sample are listed, as sequenced in a study of OX40 agonist ivuxolimab in advanced cancers. The repertoire was sequenced with immunoSEQ multiplex PCR; TCRdb's copy has only in-frame clones and lacks some. The data contain approximately 81,000 clones, about 92% of them seen just once; the ten biggest clones take up more than 13%. Specimen: CD4+ or CD8+ T cells sorted from blood, collected in a trial of the OX40 agonist ivuxolimab. Receptors originate from an adult with an advanced solid tumor such as melanoma, head and neck, liver or kidney cancer.

The chain uses TRBV7-6 and TRBJ1-5; D uncertain. Germline lookup yields CDR1 SGHVS and CDR2 FNYEAQ. The V gene lost 4 bases and the J gene lost 4 bases, with 20 bases spanning the gap. CDR3 length: 17 residues. In DNA form, the CDR3 reads TGTGCCAGCAGCTCGCCGGGCCAGAAAAAAGGGAATCAGCCCCAGCATTTT. It encodes CASSSPGQKKGNQPQHF.

The rearrangement joins TRBV18 to TRBJ1-3; 7 nucleotides agree with TRBD1. Germline V lookup: CDR1 KGHSH, CDR2 LQKENI. Losses at the gene ends were 3 bases for V and 2 bases for J; bases not matched to a gene: 10. This CDR3 spans 17 amino acids. CDR3 sequence: CASSPLGTADPGNTIYF. CDR3 coding DNA: TGTGCCAGCTCACCCCTTGGGACAGCCGATCCTGGAAACACCATATATTTT.

The rearrangement links TRBV6-5 to TRBJ2-7; D unresolved. CDR1 is MNHEY and CDR2 is SVGAGI in the germline V gene. Trimming cost V 4 bases and J 3 bases, with 10 bases left between them. The CDR3 runs to 13 residues. The CDR3 here is CASSLSGRYEQYF. The DNA for the CDR3 is TGTGCCAGCAGTTTATCAGGCCGCTACGAGCAGTACTTC.

V and J are TRBV4-1 and TRBJ1-2; D not resolved. This CDR3 is 15 amino acids long. Trimming took 3 bases from V and 0 from J, leaving 11 bases between them. Germline V lookup: CDR1 MGHRA, CDR2 YSYEKL. The CDR3 sequence: CASSHLSGANYGYTF. The DNA of the CDR3 is TGCGCCAGCAGCCACCTCTCAGGAGCTAACTATGGCTACACCTTC.

The V call is TRBV29-1, the J call TRBJ2-7; D could derive from TRBD1 or TRBD2 (5 bases each). Looked up from germline, CDR1 is SQVTM and CDR2 is ANQGSEA. The CDR3 contains 15 residues. The V and J ends lost 3 bases and 0 bases respectively, with 15 bases between them. The CDR3 is CSVEVRGRSSYEQYF. CDR3 DNA sequence: TGCAGCGTTGAGGTGAGGGGCAGGTCCTCCTACGAGCAGTACTTC.

The J gene is TRBJ2-5, the V gene TRBV29-1; TRBD2 is a possible D gene (5 bases). The CDR3 has 12 residues. Germline-derived CDR1 and CDR2 are SQVTM and ANQGSEA. V lost 3 bases to trimming and J lost 2 bases, with 7 bases between them. Here the CDR3 DNA reads TGCAGCGTTGACGAGGGTCAAGAGACCCAGTACTTC. Protein sequence: CSVDEGQETQYF.

V is TRBV30 and J is TRBJ2-7; D tentatively fits TRBD1 or TRBD2 (6 bases each). The CDR3 has 12 amino acids. V lost 4 bases and J lost 6, with 13 bases in between. Germline-derived CDR1 and CDR2 are GTSNPN and SVGIG (reference sequence). CDR3 coding DNA: TGTGCCTGGAAGGGGGGCGGGTCCGAGCAGTACTTC. Amino acid sequence: CAWKGGGSEQYF.

CDR3 amino acids: CASRAGLAEQFF. The CDR3 region has the DNA TGTGCCAGCAGAGCCGGACTAGCTGAGCAGTTCTTC. The chain links TRBV28 to TRBJ2-1; TRBD2 matches at 8 bases. V was pared by 6 bases and J by 9 bases, with 4 bases of the junction left unmatched. CDR3 size: 12 residues. Germline V gene lookup returns CDR1 MDHEN and CDR2 SYDVKM.

The chain recombines TRBV19 with TRBJ1-1; maybe TRBD1 (6 bases). CDR3 length equals 15 residues. The germline V gene encodes CDR1 LNHDA and CDR2 SQIVND (reference sequence). V gave up 3 bases and J gave up 3 bases, with 14 bases separating them. The CDR3 sequence: CASSMAIGGYTEAFF. CDR3 coding DNA: TGTGCCAGTAGTATGGCCATAGGGGGGTACACTGAAGCTTTCTTT.

The chain uses TRBV7-8 and TRBJ2-2, with D perhaps assigned TRBD1 or TRBD2 (5 bases each). The germline CDR1 and CDR2 sequences are SGHVS and FQNEAQ. The CDR3 spans 17 residues. V was cut by 1 base and J by 0 bases, with 12 bases left in between. CDR3 nucleotides: TGTGCCAGCAGCTTAGTCGGGGCTACGACGAACACCGGGGAGCTGTTTTTT. Amino acid sequence: CASSLVGATTNTGELFF. Based on the CDR3 plus reference TRBV7-8 and TRBJ2-2, the full variable domain is GAGVSQSPRYKVAKRGQDVALRCDPISGHVSLFWYQQALGQGPEFLTYFQNEAQLDKSGLPSDRFFAERPEGSVSTLKIQRTQQEDSAVYLCASSLVGATTNTGELFFGEGSRLTVL.

V usage is TRBV5-4 and J usage is TRBJ2-6, with 10 nucleotides matching TRBD1. V shed 5 bases, J shed 2 bases, and the junction held 16 bases outside the gene matches. This CDR3 has 20 amino acids. Germline CDR1 SGHNT, CDR2 YYREEE (reference sequence). CDR3 coding DNA: TGTGCCAGCAGTCTCCCCTTCACCGGGACAGGGGTGGCTGGGGCCAACGTCCTGACTTTC. This sequence encodes CASSLPFTGTGVAGANVLTF.

The rearrangement uses TRBV4-2 and TRBJ2-2; 7 positions match TRBD2. The CDR3 spans 18 residues. After removal of 5 bases from V and 3 bases from J, the junction contained 15 bases not matched to a gene. Germline CDR1 reads LGHNA; CDR2 reads YNFKEQ. CDR3 in amino acids: CASSFPPIAGWDTGELFF. The DNA for the CDR3 is TGTGCCAGCAGCTTCCCGCCCATAGCGGGTTGGGACACCGGGGAGCTGTTTTTT.

Only one count was recorded for this clone. V usage is TRBV2 and J usage is TRBJ1-4; a possible D gene is TRBD1 (6 bases). This CDR3 is 15 amino acids long. Trimming took off 2 bases at V and 0 bases at J, with 7 bases between the two ends. Germline loops: CDR1 SNHLY, CDR2 FYNNEI. The CDR3 reads CASSESGATNEKLFF. CDR3 nucleotide sequence: TGTGCCAGCAGTGAATCAGGGGCAACTAATGAAAAACTGTTTTTT.

V usage is TRBV9 and J usage is TRBJ2-3; D is possibly TRBD1 (5 bases). This CDR3 contains 14 residues. Germline lookup yields CDR1 SGDLS and CDR2 YYNGEE. V dropped 0 bases and J dropped 3 bases, with 8 bases sitting between them. The CDR3 reads CASSVGRATDTQYF. CDR3 nucleotide sequence: TGTGCCAGCAGCGTAGGCAGGGCTACAGATACGCAGTATTTT.